This is a list of T cell receptor beta chains from one sample in a study of response to subunit inactivated influenza vaccine. TCRdb reprocessed the RT-PCR reads with MiXCR, giving one entry per CDR3 protein. The sample has more than 400,000 distinct CDR3 sequences, 9.5% to 13% seen once. Material: PBMCs from blood, obtained roughly 47 days after vaccination. The receptor source for this set is a man aged 50-60 years who received an inactivated influenza vaccine. Both conserved end residues are part of each CDR3. D genes are given only for firm matches. The size entry is marked missing in some rows and otherwise reads once, few, many or a size class.

few,TRBJ1-2,TRBV7-2,NA,CASSLSQLYGYTF,TGTGCCAGCAGCTTAAGTCAGCTTTATGGCTACACCTTC
NA,TRBJ2-7,TRBV20-1,NA,CSARVVAYEQYF,TGCAGTGCTAGGGTCGTGGCCTACGAGCAGTACTTC
many,TRBJ1-2,TRBV29-1,NA,CSVEELGANYGYTF,TGCAGCGTTGAAGAGTTGGGAGCTAACTATGGCTACACCTTC
few,TRBJ2-3,TRBV20-1,TRBD2,CSARDGLADTQYF,TGCAGTGCTAGAGATGGACTAGCAGATACGCAGTATTTT
few,TRBJ1-2,TRBV25-1,NA,CASRGGFNSGGYTF,TGTGCCAGCAGAGGGGGATTCAATTCAGGAGGCTACACCTTC
few,TRBJ2-3,TRBV5-1,TRBD2,CASSFGLAGGTSTDTQYF,TGCGCCAGCAGCTTTGGGCTAGCGGGGGGCACCAGCACAGATACGCAGTATTTT
NA,TRBJ1-2,TRBV4-1,NA,CASSPEENRRHGYTF,TGCGCCAGCAGCCCCGAAGAGAACAGAAGACATGGCTACACCTTC
many,TRBJ1-4,TRBV27,NA,CASSWGVRSNEKLFF,TGTGCCAGCAGTTGGGGCGTACGTTCGAATGAAAAACTGTTTTTT
many,TRBJ2-7,TRBV14,TRBD1,CASSPPTGAHEQYF,TGTGCCAGCAGCCCCCCGACAGGGGCCCACGAGCAGTACTTC
few,TRBJ1-6,TRBV4-2,NA,CASSLPEAQGPPLHF,TGTGCCAGCAGCCTCCCGGAGGCGCAGGGACCACCCCTCCACTTT
many,TRBJ2-2,TRBV6-5,NA,CASSYGRNTGELFF,TGTGCCAGCAGTTACGGGAGGAACACCGGGGAGCTGTTTTTT
NA,TRBJ2-5,TRBV5-1,NA,CASSLNDGQETQYF,TGCGCCAGCAGCTTGAACGACGGGCAAGAGACCCAGTACTTC
few,TRBJ2-2,TRBV27,NA,CASSPKVLAVITGELFF,TGTGCCAGCAGTCCAAAAGTTCTGGCGGTTATCACCGGGGAGCTGTTTTTT
few,TRBJ2-7,TRBV11-2,NA,CASSHNLGHRETYEQYF,TGTGCCAGCAGCCATAACTTGGGACATCGGGAAACCTACGAGCAGTACTTC
NA,TRBJ2-7,TRBV29-1,TRBD1,CSVVEVTGGEQYF,TGCAGCGTTGTGGAAGTGACAGGGGGCGAGCAGTACTTC
few,TRBJ2-3,TRBV28,NA,CASSFEAGIPDTQYF,TGTGCCAGCAGTTTTGAGGCGGGAATCCCAGATACGCAGTATTTT
NA,TRBJ2-5,TRBV7-6,NA,CASSLTIQRETQYF,TGTGCCAGCAGCTTAACAATCCAGCGGGAGACCCAGTACTTC
few,TRBJ2-1,TRBV12-3/TRBV12-4,NA,CASTLGASYNEQFF,TGTGCCAGCACCCTAGGAGCCAGTTACAATGAGCAGTTCTTC
NA,TRBJ2-7,TRBV18,NA,CASSQIQDEQYF,TGTGCCAGCTCACAAATACAGGACGAGCAGTACTTC
many,TRBJ2-1,TRBV29-1,TRBD1,CSVAGTGAYNEQFF,TGCAGCGTGGCCGGGACAGGGGCGTACAATGAGCAGTTCTTC
many,TRBJ2-1,TRBV5-4,NA,CASSSQGIFYNEQFF,TGTGCCAGCAGCTCCCAGGGGATTTTCTACAATGAGCAGTTCTTC
few,TRBJ2-5,TRBV7-9,NA,CASSLGSNQETQYF,TGTGCCAGCAGCTTAGGGTCCAACCAAGAGACCCAGTACTTC